The entry below describes one T cell receptor (beta chain). Its antigen remains unknown. The germline gene is not matched at one end of the junction; a read error may be the cause. In germline, CDR1 is SEHNR, CDR2 FQNEAQ (reference sequence). The CDR3 is 18 amino acids. TCRdb reprocessed the reads with MiXCR, giving one entry per CDR3 protein. The sample includes hundreds of thousands of distinct CDR3 sequences, 31% of them seen just once. The data are from a study of T cell repertoires in cytomegalovirus infection. Study-wide background: TCR beta signatures that were public indicated CMV infection and matching HLA type.

The gene calls are TRBV7-9 and TRBJ2-3; 8 bases align to TRBD2. The source material was cultured CD8+ T cells from PBMCs, sampled from culture after CMV antigen stimulation. The sequence came from a human donor in good health (CMV status not recorded). Some clones in this sample may be carry-over from other donors' samples. CDR3 sequence: CVSSLTGRGGRRTDTQYF. CDR3 nucleotide sequence: TGTGTCAGCAGCCTGACTGGTCGGGGGGGACGCCGCACAGATACGCAGTATTTT. Filled out from reference TRBV7-9 and TRBJ2-3, the complete variable domain reads DTGVSQNPRHKITKRGQNVTFRCDPISEHNRLYWYRQTLGQGPEFLTYFQNEAQLEKSRLLSDRFSAERPKGSFSTLEIQRTEQGDSAMYLCVSSLTGRGGRRTDTQYFGPGTRLTVL.